The next 10 T cell receptor beta chains were all read from a single sample in a study of cytomegalovirus exposure and HLA in healthy donors. The PCR contained 60 Vbeta and 13 Jbeta primers. The protocol was immunoSEQ multiplex PCR, while the TCRdb copy is restricted to in-frame clones and leaves out a portion. The sample lists around 150,000 clones, approximately 70% occurring once. Sequencing used PBMCs. These receptors all stem from a human donor in good health.

The chain recombines TRBV6-5 with TRBJ2-1; D unclear. Looked up from germline, CDR1 is MNHEY and CDR2 is SVGAGI. V was shortened by 0 bases and J by 5 bases, with 14 bases between the two germline ends. This CDR3 is 16 amino acids long. This CDR3 is CASSYSVRIHHNEQFF. CDR3 sequence (DNA): TGTGCCAGCAGTTACTCGGTGCGGATCCACCACAATGAGCAGTTCTTC.

This clone turned up a few times. The rearrangement joins TRBV6-6 to TRBJ2-3, with D maybe TRBD2 (6 bases). In germline, CDR1 is MNHNY, CDR2 SVGAGI (reference sequence). V lost 6 bases and J 3 bases, leaving 10 bases between the germline ends. The CDR3 totals 13 residues. Here the CDR3 DNA reads TGTGCCAGCAGCCCCCGGGGGACAGATACGCAGTATTTT. It specifies CASSPRGTDTQYF.

This clone was recorded a few times. The gene calls are TRBV2 and TRBJ1-6; tentative D call: TRBD1 (5 bases). The V and J ends lost 4 bases and 6 bases respectively, with 10 bases between them. CDR3 size: 14 residues. Germline CDR1 is SNHLY and CDR2 is FYNNEI. The CDR3 DNA follows: TGTGCCAGCAGTGCTGGGACTTTTAATTCACCCCTCCACTTT. This gives the protein CASSAGTFNSPLHF.

This chain joins TRBV9 and TRBJ1-3; D is uncertain. Per the germline V gene, CDR1 is SGDLS and CDR2 is YYNGEE. The length of the CDR3 is 12 residues. The V and J ends lost 5 bases and 4 bases respectively, with 7 bases between them. The CDR3 nucleotides read TGTGCCAGCAGTTACGGGGGAAACACCATATATTTT. Protein: CASSYGGNTIYF.

Here the CDR3 DNA reads TGTGCCAGCTCCCCGTCGGGGGGCAAGACTGAAGCTTTCTTT. It codes for CASSPSGGKTEAFF. This chain joins TRBV18 and TRBJ1-1; possible D gene TRBD1, 6 bases. The CDR3 has 14 amino acids. V was clipped by 6 bases and J by 5 bases, with 16 bases between them. Germline loops: CDR1 KGHSH, CDR2 LQKENI.

This clone was seen just once. J is TRBJ2-7 and V is TRBV7-2; 8 bases map to TRBD2. Germline loops: CDR1 SGHTA, CDR2 FQGNSA. The CDR3 extends over 15 amino acids. The V gene end was trimmed by 3 bases and the J gene end by 7 bases; junction bases not matched to a gene: 11. The CDR3 DNA reads as TGTGCCAGCAGCTTCACGATAGCGGGGATCGGAGAGCAGTACTTC. Translation: CASSFTIAGIGEQYF.

The chain uses TRBV27 and TRBJ1-2; TRBD1 matches at 7 bases. Germline V gene lookup returns CDR1 MNHEY and CDR2 SMNVEV (reference sequence). V lost 3 bases and J lost 8; bases outside the gene matches: 9. CDR3 length: 14 amino acids. The CDR3 protein is CASSLSTGIRGYTF. The DNA of the CDR3 is TGTGCCAGCAGTTTGTCGACAGGGATTCGGGGCTACACCTTC.

The chain is built from TRBV7-2 and TRBJ2-7; D is perhaps TRBD1 (6 bases). The CDR3 runs 16 residues. V lost 2 bases and J 2 bases, leaving 16 bases between the germline ends. Looked up from germline, CDR1 is SGHTA and CDR2 is FQGNSA. The CDR3 here is CASSLTQGSLTYEQYF. The DNA of the CDR3 is TGTGCCAGCAGCTTAACACAGGGTTCCTTGACCTACGAGCAGTACTTC.

This chain uses TRBV7-2 with TRBJ2-7, with D perhaps matching TRBD2 (6 bases). CDR3 length: 14 residues. Deletions cut 2 bases from V and 2 bases from J, with 10 bases between. Germline assignment: CDR1 SGHTA and CDR2 FQGNSA. The CDR3 sequence is CASSLRTIPYEQYF. The CDR3 DNA sequence: TGTGCCAGCAGCTTAAGGACTATCCCCTACGAGCAGTACTTC.

This sequence joins TRBV6-1 and TRBJ2-5; TRBD2 aligns across 12 bases. The ends lost 6 bases at V and 3 bases at J; junction bases unmatched: 5. Germline V gene sequence: CDR1 MNHNS, CDR2 SASEGT. CDR3 length equals 15 residues. CDR3 nucleotide sequence: TGTGCCAGCAGGCCTAGCGGGAGGGGGGAAGAGACCCAGTACTTC. It codes for CASRPSGRGEETQYF.